The 16 T cell receptor beta chains presented below share a single source sample, sequenced in a study of cytomegalovirus exposure and HLA in healthy donors. Primers: 60 Vbeta forward and 13 Jbeta reverse. The repertoire was sequenced with immunoSEQ multiplex PCR; TCRdb's copy has only in-frame clones and lacks some. The table lists 150,000 to 200,000 clones, approximately 81% of them singletons. Sequenced: PBMCs. The receptors stem from a man younger than 35 in good health and CMV-seronegative.

The chain recombines TRBV7-8 with TRBJ2-2, with D perhaps TRBD1 (5 bases). The CDR3 is 18 residues long. Germline V gene data show CDR1 as SGHVS and CDR2 as FQNEAQ. Trimming took 0 bases from V and 12 from J, leaving 26 bases between them. The CDR3 bases are TGTGCCAGCAGCTTAGCGAGAATTTGGACACGGATTGAGGTGAAGCTGTTTTTT. Translated, it gives CASSLARIWTRIEVKLFF.

V gene TRBV6-4 combines with J gene TRBJ1-2, with a weak D call TRBD1 (6 bases). The V gene lost 2 bases and the J gene lost 4 bases, with 11 bases spanning the gap. This CDR3 contains 14 residues. The germline V gene has CDR1 MRHNA and CDR2 SNTAGT. The CDR3 sequence is CASSDQMDSYGYTF. The CDR3 DNA reads as TGTGCCAGCAGTGACCAAATGGACAGCTATGGCTACACCTTC.

The gene calls are TRBV15 and TRBJ2-2; 7 nucleotides agree with TRBD1. Germline V gives CDR1 LNHNV, CDR2 YYDKDF (reference sequence). V lost 1 base to trimming and J lost 4 bases; unmatched junction nucleotides: 15. This CDR3 is 19 amino acids long. In DNA, the CDR3 is TGTGCCACCAGCAGAGTCCTCAGAAGGGCAGGGGGATCCACCGGGGAGCTGTTTTTT. Protein: CATSRVLRRAGGSTGELFF.

This chain uses TRBV7-9 with TRBJ2-3; the D gene is possibly TRBD2 (6 bases). Germline CDR1 reads SEHNR; CDR2 reads FQNEAQ (reference sequence). Deletions cut 3 bases from V and 0 bases from J, with 10 bases between. The CDR3 is 15 amino acids. The CDR3 region is CASSLSTSSTDTQYF. The CDR3 DNA reads TGTGCCAGCAGCTTGTCTACTAGCAGCACAGATACGCAGTATTTT. The variable domain in full, completed from reference TRBV7-9 and TRBJ2-3, reads DTGVSQNPRHKITKRGQNVTFRCDPISEHNRLYWYRQTLGQGPEFLTYFQNEAQLEKSRLLSDRFSAERPKGSFSTLEIQRTEQGDSAMYLCASSLSTSSTDTQYFGPGTRLTVL.

The V and J genes are TRBV7-8 and TRBJ2-5, with TRBD1 matching over 7 bases. The CDR3 loop spans 14 amino acids. V shed 1 base, J shed 2 bases, and the junction held 1 base outside the gene matches. Germline CDR1 and CDR2: SGHVS and FQNEAQ. In nucleotides, the CDR3 is TGTGCCAGCAGCTTAGAGGGACAGCAAGAGACCCAGTACTTC. Protein sequence: CASSLEGQQETQYF.

The V and J genes are TRBV28 and TRBJ1-1; 11 bases line up with TRBD1. J lost 5 bases, V lost 9 bases, and 5 bases had no gene match. Germline CDR1 is MDHEN and CDR2 is SYDVKM. The CDR3 totals 13 residues. CDR3 region: CASGDRGDTEAFF. In DNA form, the CDR3 reads TGTGCCAGTGGGGACAGGGGGGATACTGAAGCTTTCTTT. The entire variable domain, with the rest obtained from reference TRBV28 and TRBJ1-1, is as follows: DVKVTQSSRYLVKRTGEKVFLECVQDMDHENMFWYRQDPGLGLRLIYFSYDVKMKEKGDIPEGYSVSREKKERFSLILESASTNQTSMYLCASGDRGDTEAFFGQGTRLTVV.

The chain combines TRBV2 with TRBJ1-2, with 8 bases matching TRBD1. With 6 bases clipped from V and 7 bases from J, the junction kept 7 bases outside the gene matches. The CDR3 has 13 amino acids. The germline V gene has CDR1 SNHLY and CDR2 FYNNEI. Here the CDR3 DNA reads TGTGCCAGCAGATCAACAGGGGGAGGTGGCTACACCTTC. Translated, it gives CASRSTGGGGYTF.

The rearrangement joins TRBV30 to TRBJ1-1; D remains unclear. The CDR3 has 14 amino acids. Germline CDR1 is GTSNPN and CDR2 is SVGIG (reference sequence). Trimming removed 4 bases at V and 0 bases at J, with 12 bases between. The CDR3: CAWKSGRLNTEAFF. DNA of the CDR3: TGTGCCTGGAAGTCCGGGAGATTGAACACTGAAGCTTTCTTT.

The V and J genes are TRBV9 and TRBJ2-7, with 7 positions matching TRBD1. The germline gives CDR1 SGDLS, CDR2 YYNGEE. The CDR3 has 15 amino acids. The V segment lost 3 bases and the J segment 5 bases; nucleotides outside the gene matches: 11. In DNA, the CDR3 is TGTGCCAGCAGCGCCGGACAGGTGGCGATAAACGAGCAGTACTTC. It is translated as CASSAGQVAINEQYF.

This sequence joins TRBV30 and TRBJ1-6, with TRBD1 matching 10 bases. CDR1 GTSNPN and CDR2 SVGIG come from the germline V gene (reference sequence). The CDR3 consists of 14 residues. Unmatched junction bases numbered 5, after V lost 2 bases and J lost 10 bases. The CDR3 here is CAWSPGTGDSPLHF. The CDR3 region has the DNA TGTGCCTGGAGTCCCGGGACAGGGGACTCACCCCTCCACTTT.

Of note for this clone: In the same sample, other DNA sequences code for this CDR3. V usage is TRBV5-1 and J usage is TRBJ2-5; D unclear. The CDR3 sequence is 14 residues long. V lost 0 bases and J lost 1, with 7 bases in between. Germline V CDR1 and CDR2: SGHRS, YFSETQ. The CDR3 reads CASSLGAVQETQYF. CDR3 DNA: TGCGCCAGCAGCTTGGGGGCAGTCCAAGAGACCCAGTACTTC.

The gene calls are TRBV19 and TRBJ1-4; D gene uncertain. The CDR3 contains 15 residues. Germline V gives CDR1 LNHDA, CDR2 SQIVND (reference sequence). V was trimmed by 1 base and J by 3 bases, leaving 9 bases between them. As DNA, the CDR3 is TGTGCCAGTAGTATAGCTGGGCTACCTAATGAAAAACTGTTTTTT. Translated, it gives CASSIAGLPNEKLFF.

Here the CDR3 reads CASSFLLSDSNQPQHF. The DNA for the CDR3 is TGTGCCAGCAGTTTCCTCCTCAGTGATAGCAATCAGCCCCAGCATTTT. J is TRBJ1-5 and V is TRBV28; D not certain. Trimming left V 3 bases short and J 0 bases short, with 12 bases between. Germline lookup yields CDR1 MDHEN and CDR2 SYDVKM. This CDR3 comprises 16 residues.

V gene TRBV7-9 combines with J gene TRBJ2-1, with 9 bases aligning to TRBD1. J was trimmed by 6 bases and V by 4 bases; bases with no gene match: 4. The CDR3 sequence is 14 residues long. CDR1 and CDR2 (germline): SEHNR, FQNEAQ (reference sequence). The CDR3 coding sequence is TGTGCCAGCAGCTACCGGGACAGGGTCAATGAGCAGTTCTTC. Translation: CASSYRDRVNEQFF.

This chain joins TRBV28 and TRBJ2-5, with D maybe TRBD2 (6 bases). Germline-derived CDR1 and CDR2 are MDHEN and SYDVKM. Trimming stripped 6 bases from V and 2 bases from J, with 13 bases between. This CDR3 has 14 amino acids. The CDR3 DNA sequence: TGTGCCAGCAGACGAGGACTATTTCAAGAGACCCAGTACTTC. This encodes CASRRGLFQETQYF.

The chain combines TRBV7-2 with TRBJ2-5; 13 bases are a match to TRBD2. In germline, CDR1 is SGHTA, CDR2 FQGNSA. With V trimmed by 2 bases and J by 5 bases, 14 bases remained unmatched. The CDR3 runs to 19 residues. CDR3 loop: CASSLSGGTSGVLRETQYF. DNA of the CDR3: TGTGCCAGCAGCTTAAGCGGAGGGACTAGCGGGGTTCTAAGGGAGACCCAGTACTTC.